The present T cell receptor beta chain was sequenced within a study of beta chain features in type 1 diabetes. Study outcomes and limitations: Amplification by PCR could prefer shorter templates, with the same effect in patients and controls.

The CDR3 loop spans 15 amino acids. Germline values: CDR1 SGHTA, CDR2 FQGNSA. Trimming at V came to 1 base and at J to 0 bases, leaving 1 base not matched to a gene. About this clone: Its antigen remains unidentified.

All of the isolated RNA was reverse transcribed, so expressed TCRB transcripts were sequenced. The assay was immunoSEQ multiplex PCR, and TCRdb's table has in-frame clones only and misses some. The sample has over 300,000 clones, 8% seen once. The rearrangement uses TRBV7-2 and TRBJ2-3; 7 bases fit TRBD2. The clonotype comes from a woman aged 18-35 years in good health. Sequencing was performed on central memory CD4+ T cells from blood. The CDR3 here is CASSLVRESTDTQYF. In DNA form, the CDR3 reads TGTGCCAGCAGCTTAGTGCGGGAGAGCACAGATACGCAGTATTTT.